A selection of T cell receptor beta chains follows, all from one sample in a study of blood T cell repertoires in COVID-19. Profiling relied on immunoSEQ multiplex PCR, and the TCRdb table lists in-frame clones only, not all of them. The repertoire holds roughly 59,000 clones, with about four fifths as singletons. The sample was peripheral blood. These receptors were collected from a woman between 50 and 59 years old with active or convalescent COVID-19. Each CDR3 is given with its conserved first and last residue. The D gene is left open where the match is weak.

>TRBJ2-1|TRBV5-1|-
CASSLAPRSGGSYNEQFF
>TRBJ1-1|TRBV7-2|TRBD1
CASSLRGDRTPNTEAFF
>TRBJ1-2|TRBV19|TRBD1
CASTQQGAWGYTF
>TRBJ1-6|TRBV24-1|-
CATSAGSVNSPLHF
>TRBJ2-1|TRBV24-1|-
CATSPRGWRTNEQFF
>TRBJ1-2|TRBV7-9|TRBD1
CASSRGQGEYGYTF
>TRBJ1-1|TRBV7-3|-
CASSRNRQGEAFF
>TRBJ1-3|TRBV6-5|-
CASRPQGSGNTIYF
>TRBJ2-3|TRBV24-1|-
CATSDPRAGQRDTQYF
>TRBJ2-1|TRBV18|TRBD2
CASSPPGVGLVSYNEQFF
>TRBJ2-3|TRBV18|TRBD1
CASSPGTGATDTQYF